The clone carrying this T cell receptor beta chain was picked up a small number of times. The antigen is unknown. The data derive from a study of blood T cells in healthy people across ages. Study summary: For every two T cells, template switching captured about one barcoded beta molecule.

Alongside a J-beta primer mix, a sample-barcoded 5' primer served in a second PCR lasting roughly 7 to 11 cycles. TCRdb itself ran the 5' RACE reads through MiXCR, one entry per CDR3 protein. The table lists around 2 million distinct CDR3 sequences, about two fifths of them singletons, with around 23% in the top ten. Study-level results: A roughly linear age-dependent decrease characterized TCR beta diversity per million T cells. More naive CD4+ cells and higher diversity marked long-lived donors relative to aged donors.

Per-sample PBMC isolation yielded at least 6 million cells. This clonotype was sampled from a human donor in good health. The sample consisted of blood.

The CDR3: CASSLGQAPNYGYTF. DNA for the CDR3: TGTGCCAGCAGCTTAGGTCAGGCCCCTAACTATGGCTACACCTTC. The rearrangement joins TRBV7-2 to TRBJ1-2; D gene uncertain. Trimming removed 1 base at V and 0 bases at J, with 9 bases between. This CDR3 comprises 15 residues. The germline V gene encodes CDR1 SGHTA and CDR2 FQGNSA.